This T cell receptor beta chain was sequenced in a study of cytomegalovirus exposure and HLA in healthy donors (dated by TCRdb to the late 2010s). Regarding the complete study: In an earlier analysis of some 610 of the donors, 250 to 350 Gb of sequence data and 100 million or so unique TCR beta sequences from about 179 million T cells were reported. An early release that covered several hundred HLA-typed donors contained approximately 300 gigabases of sequencing data and tens of millions of unique TCR sequences. In an earlier analysis of over 550 of the donors, high-throughput TCR beta sequencing was used to judge whether each TCR beta V gene segment behaved as functional or pseudogenic. To study patterns of TCR occurrence, a later analysis re-analyzed previously published TCR beta repertoires from around 660 donors and added high-resolution HLA genotyping. Rather than drawing on any new phenotypic data, the later analysis identified candidate immune exposures from TCR beta sequences and the way those sequences occurred across donors. Among the roughly 400 genotyped donors, approximately 82% belonged to the genetic ancestry cluster associated with self-reported Caucasian donors. A later genetic analysis took genome-wide SNP genotypes for about three fifths of the 666 donors and used that subset as a discovery cohort. High-throughput TCR immunosequencing, statistical association of individual TCRs with disease status, and machine learning were combined to predict cytomegalovirus infection status. Donor age, sex, ethnicity and CMV serostatus were compiled alongside the repertoire data. On average, roughly 240,000 unique TCR beta nucleotide sequences were sequenced per donor among roughly 430 genotyped donors of the cohort, with roughly 20% of those sequences being non-productive. A separate validation cohort of 100 to 150 different subjects was used in addition to the approximately 670-subject first cohort. Five DR-DQ haplotypes were handled as single units for association and clustering, since linkage in the cohort was strong. The aim of the study was to test whether cataloging public T cell receptors could identify signatures of past pathogen exposure. All discovery cohort repertoires had been generated using a single sequencing platform. HLA typing included class I and class II loci at four-digit resolution. The number of typed donors differed by locus: about 620-640 for A, B, C, DRB1 and DQB1; approximately 530 for DQA1; 606 for DPA1; and about 450 for DPB1. The T cell repertoires of some 700 subjects were profiled by immunosequencing and related to cytomegalovirus serostatus. Points the paper makes about the study in general: Linkage disequilibrium might explain the correlated functional status among segregating V segments, but an unknown experimental factor could not be ruled out. The study listed 164 TCR beta chains as associated with cytomegalovirus. Most TCR sequences were observed very rarely across donors, whereas some public TCRs were present in many individuals. The presence/absence analyses assumed that sequencing depth was roughly uniform across donors, and that assumption may not be true. Strong co-occurrence of HLA alleles, especially DR and DQ, made assigning TCR associations to individual alleles difficult. Specific HLA alleles were associated with about 17,000 TCR beta sequences at a false discovery rate of 0.05 in a later analysis. The only immune exposure information available for the cohort was CMV serostatus. Some IMGT-functional V segments, including TRBV6-2 and TRBV6-3, could not be told apart with the 87-base-pair reads, so those segments were excluded. The classifier was reported to diagnose cytomegalovirus status with high specificity and sensitivity in both the original and validation cohorts. In a later analysis, most CMV-associated TCR beta chains were found to appear HLA-restricted, with HLA associations seemingly driven largely by CMV exposure. In an earlier analysis of roughly 500 of the donors, most TCR beta V segments appeared in productive rearrangements about 90% or about 30% of the time, broadly matching IMGT annotations. Three of the identified cytomegalovirus-associated TCR beta chains were confirmed in vitro to be specific for cytomegalovirus antigens. According to a later genetic analysis, donors in an Asian-associated ancestry cluster had fewer N-insertions in productive TCRs than the roughly 700-donor mean. In a later genetic analysis, a missense DCLRE1C variant was associated with V-gene and J-gene trimming of TCR beta chains, and the association was replicated in an independent cohort. In a later analysis, the rate of TCR association differed among HLA loci, with DRB1 alleles having the most associated TCRs and HLA-C alleles having the fewest. HLA typing was unavailable for some donors at each locus, so association tests used only the typed subset. Compared with equally common non-associated chains, HLA-associated TCR beta chains in a later analysis were more clonally expanded and had lower generation probabilities. The cohort was sequenced for TCR beta chains only, and without alpha or paired-chain data the features that could be detected were limited. The sequencing pipeline was judged likely to have produced a cluster of highly shared sequence variants as a technical artifact. A further reported finding was that TCR beta sequences accurately predicted the HLA-A and HLA-B alleles for most subjects in the first cohort. A later analysis reported that several top co-occurrence clusters appeared linked to parvovirus B19, influenza, CMV and Epstein-Barr virus. The earlier analysis of 587 of the donors excluded fewer than 20 rarely observed V segments, including chromosome 9 orphons, because counts were too low. The authors suggested that the approach could potentially be generalized to other disease states and immunological phenotypes.

Worth noting for this clone: Its binding antigen is unknown.

In total, roughly 670 healthy bone marrow donors made up the cohort. All cohort members were sampled while nominally healthy, although unrecorded immune exposures were likely present. The donor tested CMV seronegative, placing the donor among the 350 or so seronegative members of the cohort. Each donor provided a peripheral blood sample, and peripheral blood mononuclear cells were used for TCR beta sequencing. The Qiagen DNeasy Blood Extraction Kit was used to extract genomic DNA from the blood cell samples. The germline V gene encodes CDR1 MGHDK and CDR2 SYGVNS. The CDR3 goes from the cysteine to the phenylalanine over 14 residues. The retained sequence is limited to the CDR3, 42 bases, with the frame set at the first base. The germline ends are 15 bases apart after V is trimmed by 2 bases and J by 10 bases. To prepare the library, the immunoSEQ multiplex PCR assay was applied. For the multiplex PCR, a mixture combining 60 forward primers for TCR Vbeta segments and 13 reverse primers for TCR Jbeta segments was used. Amplification of the CDR3 region of rearranged TCR beta genes was performed with a multiplex PCR assay on genomic DNA. The Illumina HiSeq System was used to sequence the amplified TCR beta libraries as 87-base-pair reads. The authors processed their data as follows. In a later analysis, some 80 million unique TCR beta chains were counted across the 690 or so repertoires, and around 10 million of these chains were shared by at least two donors. Raw reads were error-corrected and collapsed into unique sequences by a nearest-neighbor algorithm in which closely related sequences were merged to remove PCR and sequencing errors. CDR3 sequences were aligned to IMGT reference sequences to assign V, D and J gene segments. For a sequence to be retained, a match of at least six nucleotides was required to both a V gene segment and a J gene segment. Rearrangements were classified as productive when the CDR3 lacked stop codons and remained in frame with V and J, and all other rearrangements were classified as non-productive. Following IMGT convention, CDR3 was defined as the stretch from the second conserved V-encoded cysteine up to the conserved J-encoded phenylalanine. In an earlier analysis of more than 550 of the donors, sequences lacking an unambiguous match to a single V gene segment were excluded. An earlier analysis of 587 of the donors classified V segments as functional when productive rearrangements were above 56.7% and as segregating when the standard deviation between donors was above 5%. A statistical classification framework was built to diagnose cytomegalovirus status from the catalog of TCR beta chain sequences. V and J gene assignment, in a later analysis, came from comparing TCR nucleotide sequences with IMGT/GENE-DB human TR gene sequences. Using the TCRdist pipeline, a later analysis assigned CDR3 sequences along with most-parsimonious VDJ recombination scenarios. In a later analysis, each TCR beta chain was defined by its CDR3 amino acid sequence together with its V-gene family, and reads without a unique V-gene family were excluded. In a later analysis, fewer than 650 highly shared, low-generation-probability nucleotide sequences were removed to address suspected cross-contamination and a sequencing artifact. For each public chain, a later analysis derived a clonal expansion index from normalized ranks of inferred template counts within each repertoire. Generation probabilities in a later analysis came from a VDJ recombination model fitted to out-of-frame rearrangements, and those results were checked against IGoR. Hypergeometric tests were used in a later analysis to score TCR-TCR, TCR-HLA and TCR-CMV co-occurrence, with a repertoire-size bias correction applied to the TCR pairs. A later analysis estimated false discovery rates by permuting HLA or CMV assignments 20 times. A later analysis grouped co-occurring TCRs with DBSCAN, adding TCRdist sequence similarity when clustering within HLA-allele-positive subsets. Repertoires with fewer than 30,000 or more than 120,000 public chains, plus five repertoires with anomalous nucleotide sharing, were excluded from co-occurrence clustering. Imported from immuneACCESS, the table was reduced by TCRdb to in-frame sequences with V and J called. These copies leave out some clones; in studies compared against another copy, an unresolved V gene accounts for under half, and the cause of the remainder is not known. That table supplies the V and J calls and clone size; D and trimming were determined from the DNA. The data table for this sample lists tens of thousands of clones. About 5% of the sample belongs to the ten largest clones.

The chain employs TRBV25-1 and TRBJ1-5, and TRBD1 may be the D gene, going by 5 matching bases. This clonotype was sampled from a female donor in good health and CMV-seronegative. Sequences were obtained from PBMCs. For the CDR3, the sequence is CASSELGQGIPQHF. At the DNA level, the sequence is TGTGCCAGCAGTGAACTAGGTCAGGGAATTCCCCAGCATTTT.